Listed here are 27 T cell receptor beta chains from one sample, sequenced in a study of blood T cell repertoires in COVID-19. Clones were sequenced by immunoSEQ multiplex PCR, and TCRdb holds only the in-frame ones, with some missing. The table lists around 250,000 clones, roughly 88% of them singletons. Material for sequencing was PBMCs or T cells enriched from blood (not recorded which). The receptors stem from a woman between 40 and 55 years old with acute COVID-19.

The genes are TRBV19 and TRBJ2-7; TRBD2 matches 11 bases. There are 16 residues in the CDR3. Germline trimming cut 5 bases from V and 3 bases from J; bases unmatched to any gene: 9. The germline CDR1 and CDR2 sequences are LNHDA and SQIVND (reference sequence). The CDR3 spells CASSQNSGTSGYEQYF. The CDR3 DNA reads as TGTGCCAGTAGTCAAAATTCCGGGACTAGCGGCTACGAGCAGTACTTC.

This chain connects TRBV3-1 (or the pseudogene TRBV3-2) to TRBJ2-1, with D perhaps TRBD2 (5 bases). Germline loops: CDR1 LGHDT, CDR2 YNNKEL (reference sequence). Trimming cost V 1 base and J 10 bases, with 11 bases left between them. CDR3 length: 13 residues. For the CDR3, the DNA is TGTGCCAGCAGCCAAGCGGAGACTACCGAGCAGTTCTTC. The encoded protein is CASSQAETTEQFF.

The chain recombines TRBV3-1 (or the pseudogene TRBV3-2) with TRBJ2-1, with TRBD2 identical over 7 bases. Germline values: CDR1 LGHDT, CDR2 YNNKEL (reference sequence). This CDR3 is 16 amino acids long. V was clipped by 4 bases and J by 5 bases; unmatched bases: 11. CDR3: CASSRRRFGRNNEQFF. The CDR3 DNA sequence: TGTGCCAGCAGCCGCCGGCGGTTCGGGAGGAACAATGAGCAGTTCTTC.

The chain carries TRBV5-6 and TRBJ2-7, with a weak D call TRBD1 (6 bases). V was cut by 3 bases and J by 0 bases, with 10 bases left in between. The CDR3 runs to 14 residues. Germline V gene lookup returns CDR1 SGHDT and CDR2 YYEEEE. The CDR3 loop reads CASSSTGSSYEQYF. The CDR3 DNA reads as TGTGCCAGCAGCTCCACAGGGTCCTCCTACGAGCAGTACTTC.

This clone was found once. This chain uses TRBV28 with TRBJ1-1; D might be TRBD1 (5 bases). The CDR3 spans 14 residues. V shed 7 bases and J shed 5 bases, with 17 bases lying between them. CDR1 is MDHEN and CDR2 is SYDVKM in the germline V gene. The CDR3 is CASNIPQGRTEAFF. CDR3 in DNA: TGTGCCAGCAACATACCCCAGGGAAGGACTGAAGCTTTCTTT.

CDR3 in amino acids: CATRQQGGHQETQYF. The DNA of the CDR3 is TGTGCCACCCGCCAGCAGGGAGGTCACCAAGAGACCCAGTACTTC. The V and J genes are TRBV28 and TRBJ2-5, with a weak D call TRBD2 (6 bases). V was clipped by 10 bases and J by 0 bases, with 18 bases between them. CDR1 and CDR2 from the germline V gene are MDHEN and SYDVKM. This CDR3 region has 15 residues.

This clone has only a few counts. The chain carries TRBV11-3 and TRBJ1-2; 12 nucleotides line up with TRBD1. Per the germline V gene, CDR1 is SGHNT and CDR2 is YENEEA. The ends lost 3 bases at V and 3 bases at J; junction bases unmatched: 2. The CDR3 is made up of 15 amino acids. The CDR3 coding sequence is TGTGCCAGCAGCTTGGGACAGGGGGCGTACTATGGCTACACCTTC. It encodes CASSLGQGAYYGYTF.

A word on this clone: Other DNA variants within this sample encode the same CDR3. The chain is built from TRBV16 and TRBJ1-2; perhaps TRBD1 as D (6 bases). Germline V gene sequence: CDR1 KGHSY, CDR2 FQNENV. The CDR3 runs to 13 residues. V was shortened by 3 bases and J by 5 bases, with 10 bases between the two germline ends. CDR3 amino acids: CASSQSDSYGYTF. The CDR3 DNA is TGTGCCAGCAGCCAGTCGGACAGTTATGGCTACACCTTC.

The chain couples TRBV7-8 to TRBJ2-1; TRBD2 matches 8 bases. The CDR3 is 15 amino acids. The germline V gene encodes CDR1 SGHVS and CDR2 FQNEAQ. The junction had 15 bases not matched to a gene; V was cut back by 4 bases and J by 13 bases. The CDR3 loop reads CASSSETSAMPRQFF. The DNA for the CDR3 is TGTGCCAGCAGCTCGGAGACTAGCGCCATGCCGCGACAGTTCTTC.

The genes are TRBV3-1 (or the pseudogene TRBV3-2) and TRBJ2-4; 9 bases match TRBD1. V was clipped by 1 base and J by 1 base; unmatched bases: 14. Germline CDR1 LGHDT, CDR2 YNNKEL (reference sequence). This CDR3 is 20 amino acids long. The CDR3 nucleotides read TGTGCCAGCAGCCAAGTCTTCTCGGGACAGGGTTTTTCGGCCAAAAACATTCAGTACTTC. Its translation: CASSQVFSGQGFSAKNIQYF.

The chain links TRBV19 to TRBJ1-6; D is undetermined. CDR1 LNHDA and CDR2 SQIVND come from the germline V gene (reference sequence). The CDR3 has 14 residues. With 5 bases removed from V and 7 bases from J, the gap between germline ends came to 12 bases. The CDR3 region is CASSRTEKNSPLHF. The CDR3 region has the DNA TGTGCCAGTAGTCGAACAGAGAAAAATTCACCCCTCCACTTT.

The CDR3: CASSSKQGAGNEQFF. In DNA form, the CDR3 reads TGTGCCAGCAGCTCCAAACAGGGGGCGGGCAATGAGCAGTTCTTC. The V and J genes are TRBV5-4 and TRBJ2-1; TRBD1 matches 9 bases. Germline V lookup: CDR1 SGHNT, CDR2 YYREEE (reference sequence). CDR3 length equals 15 residues. J lost 6 bases, V lost 3 bases, and 7 bases had no gene match.

This clone was picked up a small number of times. This chain links TRBV24-1 with TRBJ1-1; unclear D gene. V lost 2 bases and J lost 9, with 9 bases in between. Germline V gives CDR1 KGHDR, CDR2 SFDVKD. The CDR3 contains 12 residues. DNA of the CDR3: TGTGCCACCAGTGATTCGAGGAGGCAAGCTTTCTTT. Its protein product is CATSDSRRQAFF.

The rearrangement links TRBV28 to TRBJ1-2, with 10 bases matching TRBD1. The CDR3 loop spans 16 amino acids. The ends lost 4 bases at V and 5 bases at J; junction bases unmatched: 10. Germline V gives CDR1 MDHEN, CDR2 SYDVKM. The CDR3 loop is CASSSYPTGQGYGYTF. CDR3 DNA: TGTGCCAGCAGTTCCTACCCGACGGGACAGGGGTATGGCTACACCTTC.

The chain links TRBV18 to TRBJ2-7; possibly TRBD1 for D (5 bases). The ends were cut back, 6 bases at V and 2 bases at J, with 14 bases in the middle. Per the germline V gene, CDR1 is KGHSH and CDR2 is LQKENI. The CDR3 is 14 amino acids. The CDR3 DNA reads as TGTGCCAGCTCTGAGGCCCAGGGCCCCTACGAGCAGTACGTC. Encoded protein: CASSEAQGPYEQYV.

The chain joins TRBV2 to TRBJ2-1, with D perhaps TRBD1 (5 bases). The germline V gene encodes CDR1 SNHLY and CDR2 FYNNEI. The CDR3 is 13 amino acids. V was shortened by 3 bases and J by 10 bases, with 13 bases between the two germline ends. As DNA, the CDR3 is TGTGCCAGCAGTGAGACAGTCCTCGGGGAGCAGTTCTTC. It encodes CASSETVLGEQFF.

The V gene is TRBV19, the J gene TRBJ1-5, with 11 nucleotides matching TRBD1. The germline V gene has CDR1 LNHDA and CDR2 SQIVND (reference sequence). The CDR3 runs 17 residues. After removal of 5 bases from V and 7 bases from J, the junction contained 13 bases not matched to a gene. The CDR3 reads CASSPHSGQGVSQPQHF. CDR3 nucleotide sequence: TGTGCCAGTAGTCCTCACTCGGGACAGGGGGTTTCGCAGCCCCAGCATTTT.

The rearrangement uses TRBV4-3 and TRBJ2-5; TRBD2 matches at 9 bases. Per the germline V gene, CDR1 is LGHNA and CDR2 is YSLEER. There are 15 residues in the CDR3. V trimming: 2 bases; J trimming: 1 base; junction bases outside the gene matches: 2. The CDR3 bases are TGCGCCAGCAGCCAATTAGCGGGGGTCCAAGAGACCCAGTACTTC. This encodes CASSQLAGVQETQYF.

This clone has only one observation. This chain connects TRBV13 to TRBJ1-2; no clear D. The CDR3 extends over 14 amino acids. Germline CDR1 PRHDT, CDR2 FYEKMQ (reference sequence). Trimming pared 5 bases from V and 3 bases from J, leaving 13 bases between. CDR3 loop: CASSTWRVDYGYTF. The DNA for the CDR3 is TGTGCCAGCAGCACCTGGAGGGTTGACTATGGCTACACCTTC.

The J gene is TRBJ1-2, the V gene TRBV27; D is possibly TRBD1 (5 bases). Germline loops: CDR1 MNHEY, CDR2 SMNVEV (reference sequence). The CDR3 is made up of 13 amino acids. V lost 5 bases and J lost 3, with 10 bases in between. The CDR3 loop is CASSTAGHYGYTF. The CDR3 nucleotides read TGTGCCAGCAGTACCGCGGGACACTATGGCTACACCTTC.

This chain connects TRBV5-1 to TRBJ2-5; D is perhaps TRBD2 (5 bases). Germline V lookup: CDR1 SGHRS, CDR2 YFSETQ. The CDR3 has 13 residues. V lost 7 bases to trimming and J lost 1 base, with 11 bases between them. CDR3 loop: CASGRTLQETQYF. The DNA for the CDR3 is TGCGCCAGCGGCCGGACTCTCCAAGAGACCCAGTACTTC.

This clone occurred once. The genes are TRBV7-9 and TRBJ1-1; 7 nucleotides line up with TRBD1. This CDR3 region has 16 residues. Germline-derived CDR1 and CDR2 are SEHNR and FQNEAQ (reference sequence). Trimming at V came to 1 base and at J to 0 bases, leaving 5 bases not matched to a gene. The CDR3 DNA reads TGTGCCAGCAGCTTAGGACAGGGAGGCATGAACACTGAAGCTTTCTTT. As protein: CASSLGQGGMNTEAFF.

In its sample, this clone was seen once. The chain combines TRBV5-1 with TRBJ1-5; TRBD1 matches 8 bases. Germline V gene lookup returns CDR1 SGHRS and CDR2 YFSETQ. The J segment lost 0 bases and the V segment lost 0 bases, leaving 5 bases of the junction unmatched. This CDR3 region has 17 residues. The CDR3 region is CASSLGTGISSNQPQHF. CDR3 bases: TGCGCCAGCAGCTTGGGGACAGGGATATCTAGCAATCAGCCCCAGCATTTT.

The chain uses TRBV11-2 and TRBJ2-1, with 9 bases matching TRBD2. Germline V gene data show CDR1 as SGHAT and CDR2 as FQNNGV. V shed 4 bases, J shed 4 bases, and the junction held 8 bases outside the gene matches. The CDR3 runs to 16 residues. The CDR3 DNA reads as TGTGCCAGCAGCTCTAAAGGGACTAGCAGTTACAATGAGCAGTTCTTC. Its translation is CASSSKGTSSYNEQFF.

The J gene is TRBJ2-5, the V gene TRBV2; possibly TRBD2 for D (5 bases). The CDR3 has 12 residues. Germline CDR1 and CDR2: SNHLY and FYNNEI. The V gene lost 7 bases and the J gene lost 5 bases, with 11 bases spanning the gap. The CDR3 DNA follows: TGTGCCAGCAAAGGTAGCGTGGAGACCCAGTACTTC. Residues: CASKGSVETQYF.

The V gene is TRBV4-3, the J gene TRBJ2-1, with D unresolved. V lost 2 bases, J lost 3 bases, and 14 bases lay in between. CDR3 length: 16 residues. Germline values: CDR1 LGHNA, CDR2 YSLEER. The CDR3 coding sequence is TGCGCCAGCAGCCAACGTAGAAGCGCTGTCTACAATGAGCAGTTCTTC. Translation: CASSQRRSAVYNEQFF.

The chain couples TRBV20-1 to TRBJ1-5; 9 bases agree with TRBD1. V lost 3 bases and J lost 2; bases outside the gene matches: 5. Germline lookup yields CDR1 DFQATT and CDR2 SNEGSKA (reference sequence). The CDR3 runs to 15 residues. The CDR3 region is CSASRQGEGNQPQHF. CDR3 nucleotide sequence: TGCAGTGCTAGTCGACAGGGGGAGGGCAATCAGCCCCAGCATTTT.